The present entry profiles one T cell receptor (beta chain) with its context. The data were taken from a study of CD8+ T cells in alopecia areata. Sample treatment: oral pan-JAK inhibitor, 5-10 mg twice daily. Sorting of PBMCs yielded the CD4+ and CD8+ T cells. Germline-derived CDR1 and CDR2 are MGHRA and YSYEKL. The CDR3 is 14 amino acids. V dropped 2 bases and J dropped 0 bases, with 8 bases sitting between them. Extracted RNA was reverse transcribed into cDNA, the sequencing template. TCRdb's copy holds only in-frame clones and misses some; the assay was immunoSEQ multiplex PCR. The profile shows around 200,000 clones, roughly 50% of them singletons.

The sample consisted of CD8+ T cells sorted from blood, taken at week 24, from a patient treated with tofacitinib. The TCR comes from a human donor with alopecia areata. The V gene is TRBV4-1, the J gene TRBJ2-7; the D is unclear. DNA for the CDR3: TGCGCCAGCAGCCAAACGACAAGCTCCTACGAGCAGTACTTC. Translated, it gives CASSQTTSSYEQYF.